Below, 20 T cell receptor beta chains from the same sample are listed, as sequenced in a study of OX40 agonist ivuxolimab in advanced cancers. Preparation of the library involved the immunoSEQ multiplex PCR assay. TCRdb's version of the immuneACCESS table is confined to in-frame rearrangements and falls short of the full clone set. An unresolved V gene accounts for under half of the shortfall where checked; the remainder is of unknown origin. This sample gives about 53,000 clones in total; almost 85% of them show up just once. Clones ranked in the top ten supply about 4.6% of the sample. The sequencing used CD4+ or CD8+ T cells sorted from blood, collected in a trial of the OX40 agonist ivuxolimab. These TCRs come from an adult with an advanced solid tumor such as melanoma, head and neck, liver or kidney cancer.

The chain uses TRBV11-3 and TRBJ2-7; TRBD1 matches at 10 bases. From germline, CDR1 is SGHNT and CDR2 YENEEA. The CDR3 spans 14 residues. V dropped 4 bases and J dropped 1; count of bases not matched to a gene: 1. The CDR3 loop is CASSSGQGSYEQYF. DNA of the CDR3: TGTGCCAGCAGCTCGGGACAGGGGTCCTACGAGCAGTACTTC.

The chain recombines TRBV5-1 with TRBJ2-7; 8 nucleotides line up with TRBD1. J gave up 6 bases and V 4 bases, and 9 bases lay outside the gene matches. The CDR3 is made up of 14 amino acids. CDR1 and CDR2 (germline): SGHRS, YFSETQ. CDR3 protein: CASSAGQEYSEQYF. CDR3 in DNA: TGCGCCAGCAGCGCGGGACAGGAGTACAGCGAGCAGTACTTC.

The chain couples TRBV11-3 to TRBJ2-5; 13 bases align to TRBD2. The J call is uncertain, as TRBJ2-7 better fits the DNA end. This CDR3 has 14 amino acids. The germline V gene has CDR1 SGHNT and CDR2 YENEEA. DNA for the CDR3: TGTGCCAGCAGACTAGCGGGGGGGGTTTACGAGCAGTACTTC. Amino acid sequence: CASRLAGGVYEQYF.

The sample holds one count of this clone. The chain is built from TRBV5-1 and TRBJ2-7; TRBD1 aligns across 11 bases. With V trimmed by 6 bases and J by 2 bases, 10 bases remained unmatched. Germline CDR1 SGHRS, CDR2 YFSETQ. The CDR3 length is 16 residues. In DNA form, the CDR3 reads TGCGCCAGCACTACCGGGACAGGGGGTAAAACCTACGAGCAGTACTTC. Its translation is CASTTGTGGKTYEQYF.

For this clone: In the same sample, other DNA sequences code for this CDR3. The genes are TRBV27 and TRBJ1-1; D uncertain. V lost 5 bases and J 2 bases, leaving 9 bases between the germline ends. This CDR3 has 13 amino acids. From germline, CDR1 is MNHEY and CDR2 SMNVEV (reference sequence). The CDR3 loop is CASSPRLNTEAFF. Written as DNA, the CDR3 is TGTGCCAGCAGTCCCCGACTTAACACTGAAGCTTTCTTT.

The rearrangement joins TRBV7-9 to TRBJ2-1, with 10 positions matching TRBD2. Per germline, CDR1 SEHNR and CDR2 FQNEAQ (reference sequence). With V trimmed by 5 bases and J by 3 bases, 16 bases remained unmatched. CDR3 length: 19 residues. CDR3 loop: CASSPFGLAGEVNYNEQFF. Here the CDR3 DNA reads TGTGCCAGCAGCCCGTTCGGGCTAGCGGGAGAGGTAAACTACAATGAGCAGTTCTTC.

J is TRBJ2-1 and V is TRBV11-2; no reliable D call. Germline CDR1 is SGHAT and CDR2 is FQNNGV. The CDR3 extends over 17 amino acids. V shed 1 base and J shed 0 bases, with 13 bases lying between them. In DNA form, the CDR3 reads TGTGCCAGCAGCTTAGTGGCGACTGGACCCTCCTACAATGAGCAGTTCTTC. Encoded protein: CASSLVATGPSYNEQFF.

The table lists this clone with a few counts. The chain couples TRBV7-2 to TRBJ1-5, with unresolved D. Germline values: CDR1 SGHTA, CDR2 FQGNSA. The CDR3 runs 15 residues. V was cut by 5 bases and J by 4 bases, with 15 bases left in between. The DNA for the CDR3 is TGTGCCAGCAGCGCGGATGGGTTTTGGAATCAGCCCCAGCATTTT. The encoded protein is CASSADGFWNQPQHF.

V gene TRBV30 combines with J gene TRBJ1-2, with TRBD1 as a possible D gene (5 bases). The CDR3 sequence is 16 residues long. V was clipped by 4 bases and J by 0 bases, with 18 bases between them. The V gene's germline CDR1 is GTSNPN and CDR2 SVGIG (reference sequence). CDR3 nucleotides: TGTGCCTGGACGGCGGGAGGGGCCCTTACTAACTATGGCTACACCTTC. This gives the protein CAWTAGGALTNYGYTF.

A single count supports this clone. CDR3 sequence (DNA): TGTGCCAGCAGTGAAGCGGTAGGGTCCGGCGCTTACACCATATATTTT. It yields the protein CASSEAVGSGAYTIYF. This chain connects TRBV6-1 to TRBJ1-3; no definite D call. There are 16 residues in the CDR3. The V gene lost 0 bases and the J gene lost 8 bases, with 17 bases spanning the gap. Germline V lookup: CDR1 MNHNS, CDR2 SASEGT.

A few counts support this clone. This chain uses TRBV19 with TRBJ2-1, with a tentative D call TRBD2 (5 bases). V lost 3 bases and J lost 8, with 14 bases in between. The CDR3 covers 14 residues. Germline V gene sequence: CDR1 LNHDA, CDR2 SQIVND (reference sequence). CDR3 sequence reads: CASSIYLLGDEQFF. CDR3 DNA sequence: TGTGCCAGTAGTATCTACCTTCTCGGGGATGAGCAGTTCTTC.

V is TRBV28 and J is TRBJ2-1; D is perhaps TRBD2 (6 bases). The germline gives CDR1 MDHEN, CDR2 SYDVKM. The CDR3 covers 14 residues. Trimming took off 7 bases at V and 2 bases at J, with 12 bases between the two ends. CDR3 nucleotide sequence: TGTGCCAGCAACTGGGACTCTGCCTACAATGAGCAGTTCTTC. Translated: CASNWDSAYNEQFF.

J is TRBJ2-7 and V is TRBV7-2; D is ambiguous. Germline loops: CDR1 SGHTA, CDR2 FQGNSA. V lost 3 bases, J lost 1 base, and 7 bases lay in between. There are 13 residues in the CDR3. The CDR3, as DNA: TGTGCCAGCAGCTTGGCAGCTTCCTACGAGCAGTACTTC. This gives the protein CASSLAASYEQYF.

The CDR3 DNA sequence: TGTGCTAGTGGTTTGCAACGAACCCAGGGGTCTAAAAACATTCAGTACTTC. This sequence encodes CASGLQRTQGSKNIQYF. V is TRBV12-5 and J is TRBJ2-4; D possibly corresponds to TRBD1 (6 bases). The CDR3 is made up of 17 amino acids. Trimming shortened V by 2 bases and J by 4 bases, and 18 bases separated the two germline ends. Germline lookup yields CDR1 LGHNT and CDR2 FRNRAP.

The V gene is TRBV21-1, the J gene TRBJ2-5; the D call of TRBD1 is as the table states it, not checked on the DNA. TRBV21-1 is tagged as a pseudogene. The CDR3 spans 14 residues. CDR3 in DNA: TGTGCCAGCAGCAAAGATCCAGGGAAAGAGACCCAGTACTTC. This gives the protein CASSKDPGKETQYF.

This clone was seen once. V is TRBV6-5 and J is TRBJ1-2; the D gene is possibly TRBD1 (5 bases). The germline V gene has CDR1 MNHEY and CDR2 SVGAGI. Trimming removed 5 bases at V and 8 bases at J, with 18 bases between. CDR3 length: 14 residues. For the CDR3, the DNA is TGTGCCAGCAGTCGGGGACTGTCTAGCTGGGGCTACACCTTC. The encoded protein is CASSRGLSSWGYTF.

The gene calls are TRBV19 and TRBJ2-5; D remains ambiguous. Gene TRBJ2-7 matches the end of the DNA better, so the J call may be wrong. The CDR3 is 11 residues long. Germline CDR1 is LNHDA and CDR2 is SQIVND (reference sequence). This CDR3 reads CASSMDNEQYF. DNA for the CDR3: TGTGCCAGTAGTATGGATAACGAGCAGTACTTC.

The chain has TRBV5-1 and TRBJ2-5, with TRBD1 identical over 7 bases. The CDR3 is 14 amino acids. V shed 0 bases, J shed 4 bases, and the junction held 3 bases outside the gene matches. The germline V gene encodes CDR1 SGHRS and CDR2 YFSETQ. The DNA for the CDR3 is TGCGCCAGCAGCTTGGAGGGACAGAGAGAGACCCAGTACTTC. Its translation: CASSLEGQRETQYF.

This chain links TRBV5-4 with TRBJ2-7; D ambiguous. Germline lookup yields CDR1 SGHNT and CDR2 YYREEE (reference sequence). CDR3 size: 14 residues. The V end lost 4 bases, the J end lost 2 bases, and 13 bases lay between the germline ends. The CDR3 nucleotides read TGTGCCAGCAGCCGTACGCAATTAACCTACGAGCAGTACTTC. Protein: CASSRTQLTYEQYF.

This chain connects TRBV7-6 to TRBJ2-3; TRBD1 matches at 8 bases. Per the germline V gene, CDR1 is SGHVS and CDR2 is FNYEAQ. The CDR3 runs 15 residues. The V gene end was trimmed by 3 bases and the J gene end by 2 bases; junction bases not matched to a gene: 4. Written as DNA, the CDR3 is TGTGCCAGCAGCTTTGGACAGGGATACACAGATACGCAGTATTTT. Translating it yields CASSFGQGYTDTQYF.